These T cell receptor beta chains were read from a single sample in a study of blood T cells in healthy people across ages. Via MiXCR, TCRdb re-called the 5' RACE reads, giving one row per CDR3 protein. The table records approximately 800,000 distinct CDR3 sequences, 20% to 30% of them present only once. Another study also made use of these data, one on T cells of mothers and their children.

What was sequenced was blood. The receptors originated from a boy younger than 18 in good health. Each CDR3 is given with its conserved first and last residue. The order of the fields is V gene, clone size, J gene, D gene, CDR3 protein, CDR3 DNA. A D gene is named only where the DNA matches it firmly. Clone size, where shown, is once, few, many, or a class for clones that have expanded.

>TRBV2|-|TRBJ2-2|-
CASSRDAVGELFF
TGTGCCAGCAGTCGGGACGCGGTCGGGGAGCTGTTTTTT
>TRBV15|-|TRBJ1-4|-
CATSGQSNEKLFF
TGTGCCACCAGCGGACAGTCCAATGAAAAACTGTTTTTT
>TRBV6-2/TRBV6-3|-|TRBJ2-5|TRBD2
CASLRGLAYRETQYF
TGTGCCAGTCTACGGGGACTAGCGTACCGAGAGACCCAGTACTTC
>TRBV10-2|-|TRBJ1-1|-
CASSERSSGTEAFF
TGCGCCAGCAGTGAGAGGAGTTCGGGCACTGAAGCTTTCTTT
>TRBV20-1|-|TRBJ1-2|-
CSARWGENYGYTF
TGCAGTGCTAGATGGGGAGAGAACTATGGCTACACCTTC
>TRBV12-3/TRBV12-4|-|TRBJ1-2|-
CASSFGGARVYTF
TGTGCCAGCAGTTTTGGGGGGGCCCGGGTCTACACCTTC
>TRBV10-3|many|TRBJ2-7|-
CAIGESGTDYEQYF
TGTGCCATCGGTGAGTCCGGGACGGACTACGAGCAGTACTTC
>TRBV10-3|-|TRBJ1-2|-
CAISEPTGIVGANYGYTF
TGTGCCATCAGTGAGCCGACAGGAATCGTAGGAGCTAACTATGGCTACACCTTC
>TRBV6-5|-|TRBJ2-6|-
CASSYANSGANVLTF
TGTGCCAGCAGTTACGCAAACTCTGGGGCCAACGTCCTGACTTTC
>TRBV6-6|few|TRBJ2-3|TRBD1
CASSTADRAGTDTQYF
TGTGCCAGCAGTACCGCGGACAGGGCAGGAACAGATACGCAGTATTTT
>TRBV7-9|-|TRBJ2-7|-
CASSSLGVSYEQYF
TGTGCCAGCAGCTCTTTGGGGGTATCCTACGAGCAGTACTTC
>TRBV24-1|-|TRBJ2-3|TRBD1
CATSDLKPGQITDTQYF
TGTGCCACCAGTGACCTAAAACCGGGACAGATCACAGATACGCAGTATTTT
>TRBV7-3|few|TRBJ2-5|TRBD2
CASSFGTSGFQETQYF
TGTGCCAGCAGCTTCGGGACTAGCGGGTTCCAAGAGACCCAGTACTTC
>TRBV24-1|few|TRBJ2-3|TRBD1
CATSDLAGGSTDTQYF
TGTGCCACCAGTGACCTCGCAGGGGGCAGCACAGATACGCAGTATTTT